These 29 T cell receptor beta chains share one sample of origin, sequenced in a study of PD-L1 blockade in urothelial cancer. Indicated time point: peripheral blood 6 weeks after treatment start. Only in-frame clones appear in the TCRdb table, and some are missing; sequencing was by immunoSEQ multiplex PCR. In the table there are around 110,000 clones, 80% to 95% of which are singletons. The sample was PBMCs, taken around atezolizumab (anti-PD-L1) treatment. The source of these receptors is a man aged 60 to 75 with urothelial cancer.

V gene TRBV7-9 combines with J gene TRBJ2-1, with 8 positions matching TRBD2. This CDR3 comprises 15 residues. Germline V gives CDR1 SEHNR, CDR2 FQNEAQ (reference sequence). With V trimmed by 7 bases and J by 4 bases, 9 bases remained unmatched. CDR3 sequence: CASNSYGGGYNEQFF. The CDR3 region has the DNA TGTGCCAGCAATTCTTATGGCGGGGGGTACAATGAGCAGTTCTTC.

The CDR3 DNA reads as TGTGCCAGCTCATATGGCGGGCCCTTGGGTGAGCAGTTCTTC. Residues: CASSYGGPLGEQFF. This chain links TRBV18 with TRBJ2-1; D is perhaps TRBD2 (5 bases). In germline, CDR1 is KGHSH, CDR2 LQKENI. The V gene lost 5 bases and the J gene lost 9 bases, with 17 bases spanning the gap. CDR3 length: 14 amino acids.

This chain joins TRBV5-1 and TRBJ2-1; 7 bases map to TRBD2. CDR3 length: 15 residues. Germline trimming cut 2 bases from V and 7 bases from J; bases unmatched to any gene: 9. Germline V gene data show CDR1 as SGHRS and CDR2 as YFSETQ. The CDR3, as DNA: TGCGCCAGCAGCTTACTCGTGGGAGCGGGAAATGAGCAGTTCTTC. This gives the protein CASSLLVGAGNEQFF.

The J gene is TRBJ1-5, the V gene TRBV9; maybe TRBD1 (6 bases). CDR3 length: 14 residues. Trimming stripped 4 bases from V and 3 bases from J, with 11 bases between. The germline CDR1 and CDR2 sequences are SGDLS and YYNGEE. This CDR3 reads CASSKQGVNQPQHF. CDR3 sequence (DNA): TGTGCCAGCAGCAAACAGGGAGTCAATCAGCCCCAGCATTTT.

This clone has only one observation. In DNA, the CDR3 is TGTGCCAGTAGTATAGGTGCGTATAAACGAACCTACAATGAGCAGTTCTTC. Translation: CASSIGAYKRTYNEQFF. V gene TRBV19 combines with J gene TRBJ2-1; D gene ambiguous. V was clipped by 1 base and J by 2 bases, with 15 bases between them. Germline assignment: CDR1 LNHDA and CDR2 SQIVND (reference sequence). CDR3 size: 17 residues.

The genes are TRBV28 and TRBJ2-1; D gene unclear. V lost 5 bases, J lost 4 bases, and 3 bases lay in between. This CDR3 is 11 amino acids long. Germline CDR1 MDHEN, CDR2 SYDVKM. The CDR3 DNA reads TGTGCCAGCAGTCGTTACAATGAGCAGTTCTTC. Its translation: CASSRYNEQFF.

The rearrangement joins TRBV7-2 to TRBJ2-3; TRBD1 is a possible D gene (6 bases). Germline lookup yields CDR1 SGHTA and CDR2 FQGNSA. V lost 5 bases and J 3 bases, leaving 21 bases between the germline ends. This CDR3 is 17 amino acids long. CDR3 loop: CASSLFRGIRGTDTQYF. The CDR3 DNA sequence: TGTGCCAGCAGCCTCTTCCGTGGTATCAGGGGAACAGATACGCAGTATTTT.

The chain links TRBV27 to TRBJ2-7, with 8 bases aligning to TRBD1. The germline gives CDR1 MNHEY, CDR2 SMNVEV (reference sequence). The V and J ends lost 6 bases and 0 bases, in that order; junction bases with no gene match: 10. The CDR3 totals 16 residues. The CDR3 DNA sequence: TGTGCCAGCAGCACCGTCTCCGGGACAGGCTCCTACGAGCAGTACTTC. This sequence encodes CASSTVSGTGSYEQYF.

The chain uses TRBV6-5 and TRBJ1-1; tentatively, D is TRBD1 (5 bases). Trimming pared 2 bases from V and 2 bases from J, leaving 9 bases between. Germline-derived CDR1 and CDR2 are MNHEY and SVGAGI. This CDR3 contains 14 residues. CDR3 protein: CASSYGRANTEAFF. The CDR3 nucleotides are TGTGCCAGCAGTTACGGCAGGGCCAACACTGAAGCTTTCTTT.

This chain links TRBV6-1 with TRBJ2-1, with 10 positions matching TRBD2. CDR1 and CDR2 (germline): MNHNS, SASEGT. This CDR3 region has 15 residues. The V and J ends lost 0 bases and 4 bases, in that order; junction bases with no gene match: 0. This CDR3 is CASSEASGGYNEQFF. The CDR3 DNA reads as TGTGCCAGCAGTGAAGCTAGCGGGGGGTACAATGAGCAGTTCTTC.

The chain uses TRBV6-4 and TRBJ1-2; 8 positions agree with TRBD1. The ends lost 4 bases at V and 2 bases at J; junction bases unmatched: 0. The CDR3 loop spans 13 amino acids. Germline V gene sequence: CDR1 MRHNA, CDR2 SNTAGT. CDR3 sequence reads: CASSGDRNYGYTF. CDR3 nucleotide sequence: TGTGCCAGCAGTGGGGACAGGAACTATGGCTACACCTTC.

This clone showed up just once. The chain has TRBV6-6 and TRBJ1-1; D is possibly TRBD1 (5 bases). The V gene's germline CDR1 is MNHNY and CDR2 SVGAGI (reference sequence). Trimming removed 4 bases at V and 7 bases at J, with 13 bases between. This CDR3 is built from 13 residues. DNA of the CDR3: TGTGCCAGCAGTTTACCCGGGGGTGGTGAAGCTTTCTTT. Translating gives CASSLPGGGEAFF.

CDR3 in amino acids: CASSLAGIGETQYF. The CDR3 DNA sequence: TGCGCCAGCAGCTTGGCGGGGATCGGGGAGACCCAGTACTTC. This chain connects TRBV5-1 to TRBJ2-5, with a weak D call TRBD2 (5 bases). The germline V gene has CDR1 SGHRS and CDR2 YFSETQ. CDR3 length: 14 residues. Trimming removed 0 bases at V and 5 bases at J, with 11 bases between.

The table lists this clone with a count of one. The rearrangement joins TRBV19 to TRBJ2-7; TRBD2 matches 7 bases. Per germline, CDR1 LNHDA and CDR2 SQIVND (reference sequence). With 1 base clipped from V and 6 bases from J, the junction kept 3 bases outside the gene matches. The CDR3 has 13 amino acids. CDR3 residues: CASSIGTSVEQYF. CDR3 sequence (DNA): TGTGCCAGTAGTATAGGTACTAGCGTCGAGCAGTACTTC.

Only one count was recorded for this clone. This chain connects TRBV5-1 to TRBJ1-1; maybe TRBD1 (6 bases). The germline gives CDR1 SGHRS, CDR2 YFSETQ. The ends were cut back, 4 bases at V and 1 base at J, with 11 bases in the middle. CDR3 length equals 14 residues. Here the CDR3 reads CASSEQGPNTEAFF. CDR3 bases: TGCGCCAGCAGCGAACAGGGACCGAACACTGAAGCTTTCTTT.

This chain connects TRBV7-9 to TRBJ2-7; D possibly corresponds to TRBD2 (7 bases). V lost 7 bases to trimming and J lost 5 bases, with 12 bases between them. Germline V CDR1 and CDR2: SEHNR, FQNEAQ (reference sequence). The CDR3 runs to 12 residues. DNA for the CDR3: TGTGCCAGCATGAGGGGGGGCGACGAGCAGTACTTC. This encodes CASMRGGDEQYF.

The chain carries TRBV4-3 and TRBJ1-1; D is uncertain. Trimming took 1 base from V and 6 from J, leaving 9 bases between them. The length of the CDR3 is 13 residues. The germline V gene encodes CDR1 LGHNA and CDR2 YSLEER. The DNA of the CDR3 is TGCGCCAGCAGCCAAGTGCGGGGTGCTGAAGCTTTCTTT. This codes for CASSQVRGAEAFF.

The DNA of the CDR3 is TGTGCCAGCAGTCCCAGCGCGGGTTTAGGGCAGTACTTC. This sequence encodes CASSPSAGLGQYF. The gene calls are TRBV28 and TRBJ2-7, with a possible D match to TRBD2 (5 bases). The CDR3 is 13 amino acids. V was cut by 5 bases and J by 9 bases, with 17 bases left in between. Germline CDR1 is MDHEN and CDR2 is SYDVKM.

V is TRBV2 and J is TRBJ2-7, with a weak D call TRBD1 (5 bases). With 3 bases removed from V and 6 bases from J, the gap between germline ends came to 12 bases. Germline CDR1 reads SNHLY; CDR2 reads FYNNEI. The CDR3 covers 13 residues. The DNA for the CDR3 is TGTGCCAGCAGTGATACAGGTCTCCGCGAGCAGTACTTC. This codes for CASSDTGLREQYF. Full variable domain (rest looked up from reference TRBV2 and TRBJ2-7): EPEVTQTPSHQVTQMGQEVILRCVPISNHLYFYWYRQILGQKVEFLVSFYNNEISEKSEIFDDQFSVERPDGSNFTLKIRSTKLEDSAMYFCASSDTGLREQYFGPGTRLTVT.

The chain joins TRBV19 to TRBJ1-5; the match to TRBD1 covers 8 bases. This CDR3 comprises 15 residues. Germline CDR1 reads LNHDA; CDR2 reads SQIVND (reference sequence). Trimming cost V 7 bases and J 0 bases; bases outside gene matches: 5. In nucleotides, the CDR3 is TGTGCCAGTATTAGGACAGGGTTTAGCAATCAGCCCCAGCATTTT. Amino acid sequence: CASIRTGFSNQPQHF. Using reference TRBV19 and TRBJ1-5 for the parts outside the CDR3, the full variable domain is DGGITQSPKYLFRKEGQNVTLSCEQNLNHDAMYWYRQDPGQGLRLIYYSQIVNDFQKGDIAEGYSVSREKKESFPLTVTSAQKNPTAFYLCASIRTGFSNQPQHFGDGTRLSIL.

CDR3 DNA sequence: TGCGCCAGCAGCCTTAAACTAGCGGGGCAGTTTAGTGAGCAGTTCTTC. Amino acid sequence: CASSLKLAGQFSEQFF. The chain is built from TRBV5-1 and TRBJ2-1; 10 nucleotides line up with TRBD2. The CDR3 extends over 16 amino acids. Trimming removed 4 bases from V and 9 bases from J; junction bases left unmatched: 13. CDR1 is SGHRS and CDR2 is YFSETQ in the germline V gene.

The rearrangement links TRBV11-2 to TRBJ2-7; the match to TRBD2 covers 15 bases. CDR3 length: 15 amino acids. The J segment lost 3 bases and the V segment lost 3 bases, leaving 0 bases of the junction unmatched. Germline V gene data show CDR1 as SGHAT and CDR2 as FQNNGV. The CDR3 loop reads CASSLGLAGGYEQYF. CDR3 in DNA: TGTGCCAGCAGCTTGGGACTAGCGGGGGGCTACGAGCAGTACTTC.

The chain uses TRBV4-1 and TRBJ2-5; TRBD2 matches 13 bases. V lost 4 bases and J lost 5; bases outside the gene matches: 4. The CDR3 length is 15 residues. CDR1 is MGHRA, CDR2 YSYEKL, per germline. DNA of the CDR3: TGCGCCAGCAGCCCCGGGACTAGCGGGGTGGAGACCCAGTACTTC. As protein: CASSPGTSGVETQYF.

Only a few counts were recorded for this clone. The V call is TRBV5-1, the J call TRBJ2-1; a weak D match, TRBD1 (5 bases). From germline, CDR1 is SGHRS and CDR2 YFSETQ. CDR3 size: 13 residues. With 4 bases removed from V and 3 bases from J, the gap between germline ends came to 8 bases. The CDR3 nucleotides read TGCGCCAGCAGCCCGACAGACTACAATGAGCAGTTCTTC. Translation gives CASSPTDYNEQFF. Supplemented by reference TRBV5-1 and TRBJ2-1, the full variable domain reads KAGVTQTPRYLIKTRGQQVTLSCSPISGHRSVSWYQQTPGQGLQFLFEYFSETQRNKGNFPGRFSGRQFSNSRSEMNVSTLELGDSALYLCASSPTDYNEQFFGPGTRLTVL.

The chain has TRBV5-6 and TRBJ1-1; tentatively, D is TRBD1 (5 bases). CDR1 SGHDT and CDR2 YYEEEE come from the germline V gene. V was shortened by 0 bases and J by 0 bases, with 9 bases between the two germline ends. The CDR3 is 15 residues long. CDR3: CASSLGQLMNTEAFF. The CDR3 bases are TGTGCCAGCAGCTTGGGACAGCTCATGAACACTGAAGCTTTCTTT.

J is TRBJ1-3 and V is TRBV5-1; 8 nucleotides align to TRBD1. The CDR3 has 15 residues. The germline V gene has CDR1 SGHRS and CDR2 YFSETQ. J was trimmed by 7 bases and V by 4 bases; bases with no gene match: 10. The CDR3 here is CASSPGGQEGNTIYF. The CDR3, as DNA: TGCGCCAGCAGCCCAGGGGGCCAGGAGGGTAACACCATATATTTT.

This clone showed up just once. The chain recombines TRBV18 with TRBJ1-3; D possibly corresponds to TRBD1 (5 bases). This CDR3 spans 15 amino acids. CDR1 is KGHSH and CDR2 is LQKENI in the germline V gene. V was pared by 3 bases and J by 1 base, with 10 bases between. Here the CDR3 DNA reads TGTGCCAGCTCACCGATTACAGGTTCTGGAAACACCATATATTTT. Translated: CASSPITGSGNTIYF.

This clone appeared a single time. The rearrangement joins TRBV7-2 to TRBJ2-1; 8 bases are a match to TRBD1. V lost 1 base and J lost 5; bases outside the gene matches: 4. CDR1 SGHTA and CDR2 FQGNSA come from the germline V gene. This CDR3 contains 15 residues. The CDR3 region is CASSLVRGRNNEQFF. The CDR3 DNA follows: TGTGCCAGCAGCTTAGTCAGGGGGCGAAACAATGAGCAGTTCTTC. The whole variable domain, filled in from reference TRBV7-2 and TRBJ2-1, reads GAGVSQSPSNKVTEKGKDVELRCDPISGHTALYWYRQSLGQGLEFLIYFQGNSAPDKSGLPSDRFSAERTGGSVSTLTIQRTQQEDSAVYLCASSLVRGRNNEQFFGPGTRLTVL.

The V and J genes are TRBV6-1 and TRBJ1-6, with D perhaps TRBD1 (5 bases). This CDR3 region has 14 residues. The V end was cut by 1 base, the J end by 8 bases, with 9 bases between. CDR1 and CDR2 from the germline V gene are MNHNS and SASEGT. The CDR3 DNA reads TGTGCCAGCAGTGAAGTCCCCAGGGATTCACCCCTCCACTTT. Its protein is CASSEVPRDSPLHF.